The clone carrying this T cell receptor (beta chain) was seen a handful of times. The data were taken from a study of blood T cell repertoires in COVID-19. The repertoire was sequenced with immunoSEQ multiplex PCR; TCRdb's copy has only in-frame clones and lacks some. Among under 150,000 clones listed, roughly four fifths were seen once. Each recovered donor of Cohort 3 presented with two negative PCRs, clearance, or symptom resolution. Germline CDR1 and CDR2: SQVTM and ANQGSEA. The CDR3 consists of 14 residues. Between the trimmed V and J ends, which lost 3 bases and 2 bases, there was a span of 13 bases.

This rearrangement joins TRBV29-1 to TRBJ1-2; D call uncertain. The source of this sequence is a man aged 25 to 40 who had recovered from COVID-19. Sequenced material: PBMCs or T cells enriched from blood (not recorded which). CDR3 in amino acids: CSVDLGPGNYGYTF. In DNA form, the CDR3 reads TGCAGCGTTGACCTCGGACCGGGAAACTATGGCTACACCTTC.